This T cell receptor beta chain derives from a study of T cells and Merkel cell carcinoma outcomes. Broader study findings: Reportedly, T-cell repertoire with density predicts Merkel cell carcinoma outcomes.

Using immunoSEQ multiplex PCR, the repertoire was profiled, and TCRdb retains in-frame clones only, with some absent. The table shows about 15,000 clones, with about 87% occurring only once. About this clone: The antigen is unknown.

Trimming removed 6 bases from V and 5 bases from J; junction bases left unmatched: 9. Germline loops: CDR1 MNHEY, CDR2 SMNVEV (reference sequence). This CDR3 region has 15 residues. This clonotype was sampled from a human donor with Merkel cell carcinoma. The chain combines TRBV27 with TRBJ2-7; 11 bases are shared with TRBD2. What was sequenced was tumor tissue from Merkel cell carcinoma. The CDR3 region has the DNA TGTGCCAGCAGGCTTACTAGCGGGAGTCCCCACGAGCAGTACTTC. It codes for CASRLTSGSPHEQYF.